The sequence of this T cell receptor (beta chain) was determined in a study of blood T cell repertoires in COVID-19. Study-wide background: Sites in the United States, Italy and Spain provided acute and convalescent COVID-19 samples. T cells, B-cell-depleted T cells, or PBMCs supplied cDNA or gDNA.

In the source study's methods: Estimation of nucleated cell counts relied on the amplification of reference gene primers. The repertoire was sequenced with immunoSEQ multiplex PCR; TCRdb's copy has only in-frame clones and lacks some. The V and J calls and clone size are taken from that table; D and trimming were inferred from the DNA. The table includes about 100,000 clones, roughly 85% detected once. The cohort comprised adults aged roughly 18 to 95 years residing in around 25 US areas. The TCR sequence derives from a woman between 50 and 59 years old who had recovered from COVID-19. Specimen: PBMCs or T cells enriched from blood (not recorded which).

The CDR3 reads CASSPLAGGGNEQFF. The CDR3 nucleotides read TGTGCCAGCAGTCCACTAGCGGGAGGAGGCAATGAGCAGTTCTTC. The chain recombines TRBV6-4 with TRBJ2-1; 12 nucleotides align to TRBD2. The germline gives CDR1 MRHNA, CDR2 SNTAGT. The trim removed 5 bases at V and 6 bases at J, leaving 5 bases unmatched. CDR3 length: 15 residues.